A selection of T cell receptor beta chains follows, all from one sample in a study of blood T cell repertoires in COVID-19. Only in-frame clones appear in the TCRdb table, and some are missing; sequencing was by immunoSEQ multiplex PCR. Counted here are about 180,000 clones, 86% occurring once; the ten biggest clones make up approximately 2.9%. Sequenced: peripheral blood. Receptors were obtained from a woman in her twenties or thirties with active or convalescent COVID-19. CDR3s include the opening cysteine and the closing phenylalanine or tryptophan. The D gene is left open where the match is weak. Clone size appears in some rows only: once, few, many, or a class for an expanded clone.

d_call,clone_size,v_call,j_call,cdr3_aa,cdr3_nt
-,-,TRBV9,TRBJ1-3,CASSPSGGTFGNTIYF,TGTGCCAGCAGCCCGAGTGGAGGGACTTTCGGAAACACCATATATTTT
TRBD1,-,TRBV15,TRBJ1-4,CATSRIPGQGRNEKLFF,TGTGCCACCAGCAGAATCCCGGGACAGGGCCGTAATGAAAAACTGTTTTTT
-,few,TRBV12-2,TRBJ1-5,CASRLEVRGNQPQHF,TGTGCAAGTCGCTTAGAGGTCAGGGGAAATCAGCCCCAGCATTTT
TRBD2,-,TRBV2,TRBJ2-3,CASSGLAGVTDTQYF,TGTGCCAGCAGTGGACTAGCGGGGGTTACCGATACGCAGTATTTT
TRBD1,-,TRBV27,TRBJ2-7,CASSFSGTGIYEQYF,TGTGCCAGCAGTTTTTCCGGGACAGGGATCTACGAGCAGTACTTC
TRBD1,-,TRBV11-2,TRBJ2-7,CASRVGGGEQYF,TGTGCCAGCAGGGTAGGGGGCGGGGAGCAGTACTTC
TRBD2,-,TRBV3-1/TRBV3-2,TRBJ2-1,CASSLLAGWGNEQFF,TGTGCCAGCAGCCTCCTAGCGGGTTGGGGTAATGAGCAGTTCTTC
-,-,TRBV6-5,TRBJ1-5,CASSYSAGGSNQPQHF,TGTGCCAGCAGTTACTCGGCGGGGGGAAGCAATCAGCCCCAGCATTTT
TRBD2,-,TRBV7-8,TRBJ2-3,CASSTTSGGAEDTQYF,TGTGCCAGCAGCACCACTAGCGGGGGGGCCGAAGATACGCAGTATTTT
-,few,TRBV18,TRBJ2-5,CASSPPITGGYQETQYF,TGTGCCAGCTCACCACCGATTACTGGGGGGTACCAAGAGACCCAGTACTTC
-,few,TRBV5-1,TRBJ2-4,CASSLESWKGSIQYF,TGCGCCAGCAGCTTGGAATCGTGGAAGGGGTCCATTCAGTACTTC
TRBD1,-,TRBV5-1,TRBJ1-6,CASSAGQGNSPLHF,TGCGCCAGCAGCGCGGGACAGGGGAATTCACCCCTCCACTTT
-,once,TRBV5-8,TRBJ1-5,CASSSADWSNQPQHF,TGTGCCAGCAGCTCGGCTGACTGGAGCAATCAGCCCCAGCATTTT
-,-,TRBV2,TRBJ2-3,CASSDGRVTDTQYF,TGTGCCAGCAGTGATGGGCGGGTCACAGATACGCAGTATTTT
TRBD1,-,TRBV18,TRBJ2-3,CASSRTGTGSTDTQYF,TGTGCCAGCTCACGCACCGGGACAGGGAGCACAGATACGCAGTATTTT
TRBD1,-,TRBV2,TRBJ1-1,CASRPGGYTEAFF,TGTGCCAGCAGACCAGGGGGGTACACTGAAGCTTTCTTT
TRBD1,few,TRBV29-1,TRBJ1-2,CSVEDDRGGYGYTF,TGCAGCGTTGAAGATGACAGGGGGGGCTATGGCTACACCTTC
-,-,TRBV19,TRBJ1-2,CASSILAGAGGYTF,TGTGCCAGTAGTATTTTGGCGGGGGCAGGCGGCTACACCTTC
TRBD1,-,TRBV2,TRBJ1-5,CASSKEGQGVDNQPQHF,TGTGCCAGCAGTAAGGAGGGACAGGGAGTAGACAATCAGCCCCAGCATTTT
-,-,TRBV7-6,TRBJ2-5,CASSLAGRGETQYF,TGTGCCAGCAGCTTAGCCGGCAGGGGAGAGACCCAGTACTTC
TRBD1,-,TRBV5-5,TRBJ1-1,CASGTGAEAFF,TGTGCCAGCGGAACAGGGGCTGAAGCTTTCTTT
-,-,TRBV2,TRBJ1-2,CASRSNLLANYGYTF,TGTGCCAGCAGGTCCAATCTGTTAGCTAACTATGGCTACACCTTC
-,-,TRBV30,TRBJ1-2,CAWSPSANYGYTF,TGTGCCTGGAGTCCGAGCGCTAACTATGGCTACACCTTC
-,-,TRBV21-1,TRBJ2-2,CASSSSRGHTGELFF,TGTGCCAGCAGCTCCTCCAGAGGGCACACCGGGGAGCTGTTTTTT
-,-,TRBV6-5,TRBJ1-6,CASRRARNSPLHF,TGTGCCAGCCGGAGGGCTAGGAATTCACCCCTCCACTTT
TRBD1,once,TRBV6-5,TRBJ2-1,CASIWDRVLNEQFF,TGTGCCAGCATCTGGGACAGGGTACTCAATGAGCAGTTCTTC